A single TCR beta chain is shown here with its context. The CDR3 is made up of 13 amino acids. Germline values: CDR1 DFQATT, CDR2 SNEGSKA (reference sequence). The J segment lost 5 bases and the V segment lost 2 bases, leaving 2 bases of the junction unmatched. Investigators took around 10 milliliters of peripheral blood from every donor. The use of a sample-barcoded 5' primer and a J-beta primer mix characterized a second PCR of roughly 6 to 11 cycles. Through a template-switch adaptor with 12 random nucleotides, each cDNA molecule received a tag. TCRdb re-analysed the 5' RACE reads in MiXCR, keeping a single row per CDR3 protein. The table records 750,000 or so distinct CDR3 sequences, around a quarter of them present only once. The data were obtained in a study of blood T cells in healthy people across ages. These sequences were also reported in another study, on T cells of mothers and their children. This second report adds: T cell clones that were persistent and microchimeric went undetected.

The sequenced sample was blood. The TCR was taken from a boy aged 5-17 years in good health. This chain uses TRBV20-1 with TRBJ2-7; 11 nucleotides line up with TRBD1. DNA for the CDR3: TGCAGTGCTAGATGGACAGGGGGCGACGAGCAGTACTTC. Protein: CSARWTGGDEQYF.